This entry features one TCR beta chain sequence. Its antigen is unidentified. The authors amplified TCR beta CDR3 regions from RNA transcripts. After a first-round RT-PCR with HTBI primers, a second-round multiplex PCR was run. TCRdb reprocessed the multiplex PCR reads via MiXCR and lists one record per CDR3 protein. The sample holds over a million distinct CDR3 sequences, about 38% seen once. Germline V CDR1 and CDR2: MDHEN, SYDVKM. V was cut by 10 bases and J by 4 bases, with 19 bases left in between. This CDR3 is built from 14 residues. These data come from a study of Graves' ophthalmopathy and Graves' hyperthyroidism. Findings and caveats of the study: The majority of expanded thyroid clonotypes above 0.001 frequency also occurred in blood.

Sequencing was carried out using peripheral blood or thyroid tissue (not recorded which). The chain links TRBV28 to TRBJ2-5; D is possibly TRBD1 (6 bases). This sequence originates from an adult man with Graves' hyperthyroidism. The CDR3 reads CATDGQGHRETQYF. The CDR3 coding sequence is TGTGCCACAGACGGTCAGGGGCATCGAGAGACCCAGTACTTC.